This T cell receptor beta chain emerged from a study of OX40 agonist ivuxolimab in advanced cancers. Study in general: Each patient was given ivuxolimab into a vein every 2 weeks, at 0.01 to 10 mg/kg. Study-wide results and caveats: Both CD4+ and CD8+ T cell populations in blood had undergone clonal expansion by week 6 at 0.1 to 3.0 mg/kg. Expanded clones were, on average, more numerous among CD8+ T cells than CD4+.

Concerning this clone: Its specificity is unknown.

Germline V lookup: CDR1 LGHNA, CDR2 YNFKEQ. The V end was cut by 2 bases, the J end by 2 bases, with 14 bases between. There are 16 residues in the CDR3. TCRdb's copy holds only in-frame clones and misses some; the assay was immunoSEQ multiplex PCR. The sample shows tens of thousands of clones, approximately 88% of them seen only once. The sequence was collected from an adult with an advanced solid tumor such as melanoma, head and neck, liver or kidney cancer. Sequencing was performed on CD4+ or CD8+ T cells sorted from blood, taken in a trial of the OX40 agonist ivuxolimab. The chain combines TRBV4-2 with TRBJ2-3, with D perhaps matching TRBD2 (7 bases). This CDR3 is CASSQRGDYNTDTQYF. Written as DNA, the CDR3 is TGTGCCAGCAGCCAAAGGGGGGACTATAACACAGATACGCAGTATTTT.